Below, 32 T cell receptor beta chains from the same sample are listed, as sequenced in a study of regulatory T cells in long-lasting Graves disease. The time point here: persistent/refractory GD, antithyroid drugs over 5 years with positive TRAb. The TCR library was prepared using RNA isolated from PBMCs. Arm-PCR of CDR3 regions and iRepertoire HTBI primers were used to build TCR beta libraries. TCRdb passed the multiplex PCR reads through MiXCR, listing each CDR3 protein once. The table lists 400,000 to 500,000 distinct CDR3 sequences, 21% of them singletons. Sequences were derived from peripheral blood mononuclear cells (PBMCs), sampled when the disease was refractory, from a patient treated with antithyroid drugs. These receptors came from a female donor with Graves disease.

This clonotype was recorded at least ten times. The V call is TRBV2, the J call TRBJ2-7, with D tentatively TRBD2 (5 bases). V was pared by 6 bases and J by 5 bases, with 20 bases between. This CDR3 contains 15 residues. Germline CDR1 reads SNHLY; CDR2 reads FYNNEI. For the CDR3, the DNA is TGTGCCAGCAGGGGTCAGAGAGCGGTTCCTAACGAGCAGTACTTC. Amino acid sequence: CASRGQRAVPNEQYF.

This clonotype came up many times. The chain uses TRBV20-1 and TRBJ2-5; TRBD1 is a possible D gene (5 bases). The CDR3 loop spans 14 amino acids. Germline V gives CDR1 DFQATT, CDR2 SNEGSKA (reference sequence). V lost 0 bases and J 0 bases, leaving 8 bases between the germline ends. CDR3 protein: CSARDYRYQETQYF. In DNA, the CDR3 is TGCAGTGCTAGAGACTACAGGTACCAAGAGACCCAGTACTTC.

J is TRBJ1-2 and V is TRBV5-1; D perhaps matches TRBD1 (5 bases). Between the trimmed V and J ends, which lost 0 bases and 4 bases, there was a span of 16 bases. The CDR3 covers 16 residues. Germline CDR1 SGHRS, CDR2 YFSETQ. The CDR3 is CASSLESGGPFYGYTF. The DNA for the CDR3 is TGCGCCAGCAGCTTGGAGTCGGGGGGACCTTTCTATGGCTACACCTTC.

The rearrangement joins TRBV18 to TRBJ1-2; weak D call: TRBD1 (6 bases). V lost 6 bases and J lost 10, with 18 bases in between. The CDR3 runs 13 residues. Germline values: CDR1 KGHSH, CDR2 LQKENI. The CDR3 sequence is CASSTGHPAFYTF. The CDR3 DNA reads as TGTGCCAGCTCCACGGGACACCCTGCCTTCTACACCTTC.

This clonotype was picked up a small number of times. A read error may explain this, as a much larger clone is one base away. This chain uses TRBV10-3 with TRBJ2-5; 9 positions match TRBD1. This CDR3 is built from 15 residues. Germline V gene data show CDR1 as ENHRY and CDR2 as SYGVKD. CDR3 in DNA: TGTGCCATCAGTGAGTGGACAGGGGACCAAGAGGCCCAGTACTTC. Its protein product is CAISEWTGDQEAQYF.

The rearrangement links TRBV7-2 to TRBJ2-2, with 7 nucleotides matching TRBD2. The ends lost 11 bases at V and 5 bases at J; junction bases unmatched: 11. The CDR3 length is 14 residues. Germline CDR1 SGHTA, CDR2 FQGNSA. The CDR3 bases are TGTGCCGCCCGGGGCGGGAGAGGGACCGGGGAGCTGTTTTTT. This gives the protein CAARGGRGTGELFF.

In its sample, this clonotype was seen many times. This chain links TRBV7-2 with TRBJ2-5; 7 nucleotides align to TRBD1. The germline gives CDR1 SGHTA, CDR2 FQGNSA. J was trimmed by 1 base and V by 1 base; bases with no gene match: 0. CDR3 length: 14 amino acids. The CDR3 sequence is CASSLDRGQETQYF. CDR3 in DNA: TGTGCCAGCAGCTTAGACAGGGGCCAAGAGACCCAGTACTTC.

A word on this clonotype: A much larger clone sits a single nucleotide away, making a read error possible. The gene calls are TRBV28 and TRBJ2-7; 7 bases align to TRBD1. Germline lookup yields CDR1 MDHEN and CDR2 SYDVKM. J gave up 5 bases and V 4 bases, and 8 bases lay outside the gene matches. The length of the CDR3 is 14 residues. CDR3 coding DNA: TGTGCCAGCAGTTCCGACAGGGCCGTCCACGAGCAGTACTTC. Encoded protein: CASSSDRAVHEQYF.

At least ten counts were recorded for this clonotype. The V call is TRBV20-1, the J call TRBJ1-4; tentative D call: TRBD1 (6 bases). The germline V gene encodes CDR1 DFQATT and CDR2 SNEGSKA (reference sequence). CDR3 length: 15 amino acids. Trimming pared 5 bases from V and 5 bases from J, leaving 18 bases between. The CDR3 region has the DNA TGCAGTGCTCGCGGACAGCCCAGCACGAATGAAAAACTGTTTTTT. Its translation is CSARGQPSTNEKLFF.

This clonotype was recorded at least ten times. This sequence joins TRBV12-3 or TRBV12-4 and TRBJ1-5; 7 bases agree with TRBD1. This CDR3 is built from 13 residues. V shed 6 bases and J 7 bases; nucleotides not matched to a gene: 6. The CDR3 DNA sequence: TGTGCCAGCAGGCAGGGACAGACCCAGCCCCAGCATTTT. Its protein is CASRQGQTQPQHF.

A remark on this clonotype: A read error may explain this, as a much larger clone is one base away. This chain joins TRBV6-2 or TRBV6-3 and TRBJ2-7; 9 bases agree with TRBD2. The CDR3 contains 15 residues. Germline loops: CDR1 MNHEY, CDR2 SVGEGT. This CDR3 is CAGSYILREGREQYF. The CDR3 region has the DNA TGTGCCGGCAGTTACATTTTGCGGGAGGGCCGAGAGCAGTACTTC.

The chain has TRBV5-6 and TRBJ1-1; TRBD1 matches 7 bases. CDR1 and CDR2 (germline): SGHDT, YYEEEE. Trimming removed 0 bases from V and 8 bases from J; junction bases left unmatched: 10. CDR3 length equals 15 residues. CDR3 amino acids: CASSLARGSPTEAFF. CDR3 DNA: TGTGCCAGCAGCTTGGCCAGGGGGTCCCCGACCGAAGCTTTCTTT.

The genes are TRBV7-9 and TRBJ2-5, with 8 positions matching TRBD1. V lost 5 bases, J lost 7 bases, and 6 bases stayed unmatched. Germline lookup yields CDR1 SEHNR and CDR2 FQNEAQ (reference sequence). This CDR3 is built from 13 residues. The CDR3 region has the DNA TGTGCCAGCAGCGGGGGGACAGGTTGGACCCAGTACTTC. Amino acid sequence: CASSGGTGWTQYF. The whole variable domain, remainder taken from reference TRBV7-9 and TRBJ2-5, is DTGVSQNPRHKITKRGQNVTFRCDPISEHNRLYWYRQTLGQGPEFLTYFQNEAQLEKSRLLSDRFSAERPKGSFSTLEIQRTEQGDSAMYLCASSGGTGWTQYFGPGTRLLVL.

This clonotype was counted many times. Written as DNA, the CDR3 is TGTGCCAGCAGCGGTGAGGGAACCCTTTCCTACGAGCAGTACTTC. Its protein is CASSGEGTLSYEQYF. The chain recombines TRBV11-2 with TRBJ2-7; D is possibly TRBD2 (5 bases). The germline CDR1 and CDR2 sequences are SGHAT and FQNNGV. V was pared by 5 bases and J by 1 base, with 15 bases between. This CDR3 has 15 amino acids.

The chain is built from TRBV14 and TRBJ2-2; a weak D match, TRBD2 (5 bases). Per the germline V gene, CDR1 is SGHDN and CDR2 is FVKESK. Trimming left V 0 bases short and J 8 bases short, with 13 bases between. This CDR3 is built from 15 residues. CDR3 loop: CASSQEAGLIGELFF. The DNA for the CDR3 is TGTGCCAGCAGCCAAGAGGCGGGTTTGATTGGGGAGCTGTTTTTT. The full variable domain, its missing parts supplied by reference TRBV14 and TRBJ2-2, is EAGVTQFPSHSVIEKGQTVTLRCDPISGHDNLYWYRRVMGKEIKFLLHFVKESKQDESGMPNNRFLAERTGGTYSTLKVQPAELEDSGVYFCASSQEAGLIGELFFGEGSRLTVL.

This clonotype came up many times. V usage is TRBV7-2 and J usage is TRBJ1-2, with TRBD1 matching over 8 bases. The CDR3 extends over 15 amino acids. V was pared by 5 bases and J by 3 bases, with 8 bases of the junction left unmatched. Germline values: CDR1 SGHTA, CDR2 FQGNSA. The CDR3 spells CASSPVGQVDYGYTF. In DNA form, the CDR3 reads TGTGCCAGCAGCCCAGTGGGACAGGTTGACTATGGCTACACCTTC.

This clonotype showed up many times. The rearrangement links TRBV28 to TRBJ1-4; 7 nucleotides line up with TRBD1. This CDR3 is built from 15 residues. V dropped 3 bases and J dropped 8; count of bases not matched to a gene: 9. From germline, CDR1 is MDHEN and CDR2 SYDVKM. CDR3 DNA sequence: TGTGCCAGCAGTTTTGACAGGGCCAGTGGGGAAAAACTGTTTTTT. The encoded protein is CASSFDRASGEKLFF.

This clonotype was counted at least ten times. The J gene is TRBJ1-2, the V gene TRBV7-8; D is perhaps TRBD1 (5 bases). V lost 4 bases and J 3 bases, leaving 12 bases between the germline ends. Germline V CDR1 and CDR2: SGHVS, FQNEAQ. The CDR3 has 14 residues. The CDR3 sequence is CASSSTDTHYGYTF. The CDR3 DNA sequence: TGTGCCAGCAGCTCGACAGACACTCACTATGGCTACACCTTC.

This clonotype has just a few counts. CDR3 bases: TGTGCCAGCAGCTTAGCGCCACAGGGAGAGGTCTCCTACGAGCAGTACTTC. Translation: CASSLAPQGEVSYEQYF. The chain recombines TRBV7-9 with TRBJ2-7, with D possibly matching TRBD1 (6 bases). V lost 0 bases to trimming and J lost 0 bases, with 15 bases between them. CDR3 size: 17 residues. The V gene's germline CDR1 is SEHNR and CDR2 FQNEAQ (reference sequence).

This clonotype was detected ten times or more. The rearrangement links TRBV11-2 to TRBJ2-6; no clear D. The CDR3 covers 17 residues. The germline CDR1 and CDR2 sequences are SGHAT and FQNNGV. V was clipped by 1 base and J by 0 bases, with 10 bases between them. CDR3: CASSLGFVGSGANVLTF. In DNA form, the CDR3 reads TGTGCCAGCAGCTTAGGGTTCGTCGGCTCTGGGGCCAACGTCCTGACTTTC.

Ten or more counts support this clonotype. The chain joins TRBV24-1 to TRBJ2-2; 7 positions match TRBD1. The CDR3 sequence is 15 residues long. CDR1 is KGHDR and CDR2 is SFDVKD in the germline V gene. The junction had 5 bases not matched to a gene; V was cut back by 5 bases and J by 3 bases. CDR3: CATSGGTEDTGELFF. The CDR3 DNA reads TGTGCCACCAGTGGTGGGACAGAGGACACCGGGGAGCTGTTTTTT.

This clonotype was seen more than once but under ten times. The V and J genes are TRBV7-9 and TRBJ1-5; D unresolved. From germline, CDR1 is SEHNR and CDR2 FQNEAQ (reference sequence). This CDR3 has 14 amino acids. Trimming cost V 4 bases and J 0 bases, with 7 bases left between them. CDR3 residues: CASSWEDSNQPQHF. CDR3 sequence (DNA): TGTGCCAGCAGCTGGGAGGATAGCAATCAGCCCCAGCATTTT.

A few counts support this clonotype. The CDR3 loop is CASSLDTGPNTEAFF. CDR3 in DNA: TGTGCCAGCAGCTTAGATACAGGCCCGAACACTGAAGCTTTCTTT. This rearrangement joins TRBV11-3 to TRBJ1-1, with D perhaps matching TRBD1 (5 bases). Germline V gives CDR1 SGHNT, CDR2 YENEEA. The CDR3 is made up of 15 amino acids. V gave up 0 bases and J gave up 1 base, with 9 bases separating them. Full variable domain (missing parts from reference TRBV11-3 and TRBJ1-1): EAGVVQSPRYKIIEKKQPVAFWCNPISGHNTLYWYLQNLGQGPELLIRYENEEAVDDSQLPKDRFSAERLKGVDSTLKIQPAELGDSAVYLCASSLDTGPNTEAFFGQGTRLTVV.

The chain uses TRBV15 and TRBJ1-5; no definite D call. There are 16 residues in the CDR3. CDR1 is LNHNV and CDR2 is YYDKDF in the germline V gene (reference sequence). V was shortened by 6 bases and J by 2 bases, with 17 bases between the two germline ends. The CDR3 loop is CATRETRGNGNQPQHF. CDR3 coding DNA: TGTGCCACCAGGGAGACGCGAGGGAACGGCAATCAGCCCCAGCATTTT.

A few counts support this clonotype. The rearrangement joins TRBV20-1 to TRBJ2-7; TRBD1 matches 9 bases. Germline CDR1 reads DFQATT; CDR2 reads SNEGSKA (reference sequence). V lost 3 bases to trimming and J lost 4 bases; unmatched junction nucleotides: 7. The CDR3 sequence is 14 residues long. As DNA, the CDR3 is TGCAGTGCTAGGGACCACAGGGGGCAATACGAGCAGTACTTC. It specifies CSARDHRGQYEQYF.

On this clonotype itself: One end of the junction fails to match germline, which may point to a read error. In DNA form, the CDR3 reads TGCAGCGTTGAAGGGCCACTCAGGCAAGAGACCCTGTACTTC. Translating it yields CSVEGPLRQETLYF. The V and J genes are TRBV29-1 and TRBJ2-5; D gene ambiguous. Germline V CDR1 and CDR2: SQVTM, ANQGSEA. The CDR3 sequence is 14 residues long.

The CDR3 sequence is CASSLYSGGLPGELFF. DNA of the CDR3: TGTGCCAGCAGTTTATATTCAGGGGGCCTTCCCGGGGAGCTGTTTTTT. The chain employs TRBV27 and TRBJ2-2; 8 nucleotides match TRBD1. CDR3 size: 16 residues. Germline CDR1 reads MNHEY; CDR2 reads SMNVEV (reference sequence). Trimming cost V 1 base and J 6 bases; bases outside gene matches: 7.

In its sample, this clonotype was seen many times. The chain combines TRBV27 with TRBJ2-5; 12 bases are a match to TRBD2. V was pared by 6 bases and J by 4 bases, with 9 bases of the junction left unmatched. CDR3 length: 16 residues. The germline gives CDR1 MNHEY, CDR2 SMNVEV (reference sequence). The chain's CDR3 is CASRVLAGGLTETQYF. The DNA for the CDR3 is TGTGCCAGCAGAGTACTAGCGGGAGGCCTAACAGAGACCCAGTACTTC.

This clonotype was observed many times. This chain uses TRBV30 with TRBJ1-1; no reliable D call. CDR3 length equals 12 residues. The V end lost 1 base, the J end lost 7 bases, and 10 bases lay between the germline ends. Germline V gene data show CDR1 as GTSNPN and CDR2 as SVGIG (reference sequence). The CDR3 spells CAWSAGQREAFF. The CDR3 DNA reads as TGTGCCTGGAGTGCCGGCCAGCGTGAAGCTTTCTTT.

This chain joins TRBV18 and TRBJ2-7, with D possibly matching TRBD1 (5 bases). This CDR3 spans 14 amino acids. Trimming took 3 bases from V and 2 from J, leaving 11 bases between them. CDR1 and CDR2 from the germline V gene are KGHSH and LQKENI. Written as DNA, the CDR3 is TGTGCCAGCTCACCCGACAGATCGACCTACGAGCAGTACTTC. Protein product: CASSPDRSTYEQYF.

This clonotype was seen repeatedly, ten times or more. The gene calls are TRBV3-1 and TRBJ2-7; possible D gene TRBD2, 6 bases. Between the trimmed V and J ends, which lost 4 bases and 7 bases, there was a span of 17 bases. Germline CDR1 reads LGHDT; CDR2 reads YNNKEL (reference sequence). CDR3 size: 14 residues. CDR3: CASSLTGPAGEQYF. The DNA for the CDR3 is TGTGCCAGCAGCCTAACCGGGCCCGCGGGGGAGCAGTACTTC.

This clonotype occurred many times. The gene calls are TRBV29-1 and TRBJ1-2; the match to TRBD1 covers 7 bases. The V segment lost 6 bases and the J segment 8 bases; nucleotides outside the gene matches: 12. Germline-derived CDR1 and CDR2 are SQVTM and ANQGSEA. The CDR3 has 13 residues. CDR3 coding DNA: TGCAGCGTCATCTCCGTTACAGGGGAGGGCTACACCTTC. It translates to CSVISVTGEGYTF.